This T cell receptor beta chain emerged from a study of T-cell reconstitution after alpha-beta-depleted transplantation in children (dated by TCRdb to about 2016). Study-wide context: T-cell immune reconstitution after TCRalphabeta/CD19-depleted allogeneic hematopoietic cell transplantation in children was quantitatively tracked in the study by means of TCR repertoire profiling.

To prepare the library, PCR was applied. The run used an Illumina HiSeq 2500. TCR libraries were prepared with molecular barcoding, using unique molecular identifiers to normalize TCRbeta repertoire quantification. The public reads were reprocessed in TCRdb via fastp at Q25 and MiXCR, keeping in-frame beta chains. Each record represents a unique CDR3 protein, reported with the most common genes and DNA among its rows. The table for this sample lists some 500,000 distinct CDR3 sequences; about a sixth of them were counted only once. 3% to 4% of the sample belongs to the ten largest clones. Details on this clonotype: Which antigen it targets is not known. Base-call qualities are not available, and no considerably larger clone is one nucleotide away.

The CDR3, from cysteine to phenylalanine, totals 15 residues. Only the CDR3 DNA is retained, 45 bases long and in frame from the first base. Via the germline V gene, CDR1 is SNHLY and CDR2 FYNNEI. Cut back by 2 bases and 2 bases, the V and J ends lie 11 bases apart. The V and J genes are TRBV2 and TRBJ2-3; the D gene could be either TRBD1 or TRBD2, each agreeing at 5 bases. The origin of this receptor is a human donor who donated a stem cell graft to a child with acute lymphoblastic leukemia. Specimen: PBMCs from the stem cell graft donor, collected from the stem cell graft. The CDR3 protein is CASSERGSFTDTQYF. The sequenced DNA is TGTGCCAGCAGTGAACGGGGCAGCTTCACAGATACGCAGTATTTT.